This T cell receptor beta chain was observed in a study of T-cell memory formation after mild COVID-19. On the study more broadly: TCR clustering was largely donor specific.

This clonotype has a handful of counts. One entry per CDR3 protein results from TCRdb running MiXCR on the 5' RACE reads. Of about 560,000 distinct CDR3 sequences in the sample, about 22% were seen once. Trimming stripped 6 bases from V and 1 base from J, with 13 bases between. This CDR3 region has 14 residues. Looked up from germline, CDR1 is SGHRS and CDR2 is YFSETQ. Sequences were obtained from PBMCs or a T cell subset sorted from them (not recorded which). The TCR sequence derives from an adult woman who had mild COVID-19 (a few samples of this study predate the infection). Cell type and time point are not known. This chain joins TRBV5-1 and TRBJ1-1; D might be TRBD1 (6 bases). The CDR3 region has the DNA TGCGCCAGCAACGACGGACAGCCGAACACTGAAGCTTTCTTT. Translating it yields CASNDGQPNTEAFF.